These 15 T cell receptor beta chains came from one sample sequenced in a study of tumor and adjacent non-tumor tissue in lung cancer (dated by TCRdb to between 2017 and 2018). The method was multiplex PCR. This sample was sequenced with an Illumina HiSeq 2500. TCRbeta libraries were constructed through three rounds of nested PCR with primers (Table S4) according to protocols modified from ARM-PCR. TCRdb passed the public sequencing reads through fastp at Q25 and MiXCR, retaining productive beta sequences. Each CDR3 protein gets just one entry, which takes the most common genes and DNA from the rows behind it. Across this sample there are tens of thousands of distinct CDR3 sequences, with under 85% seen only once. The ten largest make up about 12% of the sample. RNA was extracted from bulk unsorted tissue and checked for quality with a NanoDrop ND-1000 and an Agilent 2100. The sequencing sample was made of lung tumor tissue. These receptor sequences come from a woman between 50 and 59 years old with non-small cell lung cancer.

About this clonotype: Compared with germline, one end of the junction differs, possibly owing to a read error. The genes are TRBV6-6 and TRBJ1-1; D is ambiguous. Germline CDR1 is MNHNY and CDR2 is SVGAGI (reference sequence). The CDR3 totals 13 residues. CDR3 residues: CARTISENTEAFF. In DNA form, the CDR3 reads TGTGCCAGAACCATTTCCGAGAACACCGAAGCTTTCTTT.

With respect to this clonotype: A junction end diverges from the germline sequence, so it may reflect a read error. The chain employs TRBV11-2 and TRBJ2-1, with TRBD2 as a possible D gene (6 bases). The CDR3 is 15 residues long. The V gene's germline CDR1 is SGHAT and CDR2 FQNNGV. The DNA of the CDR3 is TGTGCCAGCATCTTAGAAGGTAGCTGGAGGGCTGAGCAGTTCTTC. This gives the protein CASILEGSWRAEQFF. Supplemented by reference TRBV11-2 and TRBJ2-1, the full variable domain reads EAGVAQSPRYKIIEKRQSVAFWCNPISGHATLYWYQQILGQGPKLLIQFQNNGVVDDSQLPKDRFSAERLKGVDSTLKIQPAKLEDSAVYLCASILEGSWRAEQFFGPGTRLTVL.

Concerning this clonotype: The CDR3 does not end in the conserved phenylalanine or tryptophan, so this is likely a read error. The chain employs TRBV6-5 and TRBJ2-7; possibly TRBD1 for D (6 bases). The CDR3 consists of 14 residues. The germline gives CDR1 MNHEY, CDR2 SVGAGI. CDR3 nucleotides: TGTCCCAGCACTCCCGGACAGAGAAGTTACGAGCAGTACCTC. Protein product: CPSTPGQRSYEQYL.

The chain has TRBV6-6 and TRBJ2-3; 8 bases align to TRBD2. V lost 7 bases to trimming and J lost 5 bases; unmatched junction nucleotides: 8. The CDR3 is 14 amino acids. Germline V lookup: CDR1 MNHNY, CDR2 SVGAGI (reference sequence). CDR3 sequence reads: CASNGTSGRDTQYF. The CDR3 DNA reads TGTGCCAGCAATGGGACTAGTGGGAGAGATACGCAGTATTTT.

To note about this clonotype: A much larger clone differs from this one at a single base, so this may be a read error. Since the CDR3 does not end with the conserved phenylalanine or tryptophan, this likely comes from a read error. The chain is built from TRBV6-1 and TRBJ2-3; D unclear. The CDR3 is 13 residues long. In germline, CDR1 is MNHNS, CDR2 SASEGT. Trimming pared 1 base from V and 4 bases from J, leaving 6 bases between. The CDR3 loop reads CASSEGVPDTQYL. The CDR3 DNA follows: TGTGCCAGCAGTGAAGGGGTACCAGATACGCAGTATCTT.

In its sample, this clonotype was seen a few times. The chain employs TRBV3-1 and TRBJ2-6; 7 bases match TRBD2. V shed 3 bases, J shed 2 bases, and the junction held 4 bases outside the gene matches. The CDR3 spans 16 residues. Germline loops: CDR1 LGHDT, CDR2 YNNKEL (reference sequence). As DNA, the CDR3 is TGTGCCAGCAGCCAGGGGCTAGCGGCTGGGGCCAACGTCCTGACTTTC. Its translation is CASSQGLAAGANVLTF.

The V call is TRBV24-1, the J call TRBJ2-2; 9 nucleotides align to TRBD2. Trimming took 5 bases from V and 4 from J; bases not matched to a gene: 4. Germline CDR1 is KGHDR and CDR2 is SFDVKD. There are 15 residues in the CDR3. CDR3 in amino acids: CATSVSSGTTGELFF. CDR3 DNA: TGTGCCACCAGTGTTTCTAGCGGGACCACCGGGGAGCTGTTTTTT.

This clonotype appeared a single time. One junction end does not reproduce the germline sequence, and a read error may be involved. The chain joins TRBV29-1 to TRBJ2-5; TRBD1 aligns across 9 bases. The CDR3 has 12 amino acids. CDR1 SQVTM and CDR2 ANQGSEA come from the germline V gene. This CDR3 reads CSEGQGPETQYF. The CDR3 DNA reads TGTAGCGAGGGACAGGGCCCCGAGACCCAGTATTTC.

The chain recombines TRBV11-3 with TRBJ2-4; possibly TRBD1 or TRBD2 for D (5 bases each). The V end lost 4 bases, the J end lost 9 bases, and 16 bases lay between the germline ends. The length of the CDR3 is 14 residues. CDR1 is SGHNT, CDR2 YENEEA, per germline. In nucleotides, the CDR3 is TGTGCCAGCAGCTCAAGAGGGGTAGGGAGCATTCAGTACTTC. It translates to CASSSRGVGSIQYF.

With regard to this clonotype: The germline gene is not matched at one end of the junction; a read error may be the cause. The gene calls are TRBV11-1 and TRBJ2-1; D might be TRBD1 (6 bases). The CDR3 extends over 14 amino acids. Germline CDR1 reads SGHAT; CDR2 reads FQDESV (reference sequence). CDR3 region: CASSLSGGRYEQSF. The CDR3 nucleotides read TGTGCCAGCAGCTTAAGTGGGGGCCGGTACGAGCAGTCCTTC.

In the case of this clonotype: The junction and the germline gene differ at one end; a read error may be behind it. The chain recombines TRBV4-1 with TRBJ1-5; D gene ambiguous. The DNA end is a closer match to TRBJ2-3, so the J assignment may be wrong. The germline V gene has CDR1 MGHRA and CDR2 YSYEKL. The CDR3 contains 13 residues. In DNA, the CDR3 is TGCGCCAGTAGCCAAGATGGTCAACAGCCCCAGTATTTT. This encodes CASSQDGQQPQYF.

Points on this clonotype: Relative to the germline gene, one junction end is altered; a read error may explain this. The chain's CDR3 is CANSQDGPSGSDTQYF. The CDR3 DNA follows: TGTGCCAACAGCCAGGACGGACCATCGGGATCAGATACGCAGTATTTT. The chain employs TRBV4-2 and TRBJ2-3, with D perhaps matching TRBD2 (5 bases). CDR3 length: 16 amino acids. CDR1 is LGHNA and CDR2 is YNFKEQ in the germline V gene.

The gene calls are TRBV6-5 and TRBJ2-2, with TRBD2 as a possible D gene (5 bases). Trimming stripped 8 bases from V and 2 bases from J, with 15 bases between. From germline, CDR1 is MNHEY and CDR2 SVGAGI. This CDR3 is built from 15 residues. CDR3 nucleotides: TGTGCCAGCTGCACCAGGAGGCTAAACACCGGGGAGCTGTTTTTT. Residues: CASCTRRLNTGELFF.

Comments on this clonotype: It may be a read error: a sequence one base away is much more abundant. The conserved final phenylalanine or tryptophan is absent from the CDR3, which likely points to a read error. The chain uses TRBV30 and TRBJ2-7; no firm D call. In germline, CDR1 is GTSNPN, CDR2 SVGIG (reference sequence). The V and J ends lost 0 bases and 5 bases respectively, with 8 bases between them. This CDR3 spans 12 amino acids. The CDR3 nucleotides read TGTGCCTGGAGTGTACAGATCCACGAGCAGTACTCC. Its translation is CAWSVQIHEQYS.

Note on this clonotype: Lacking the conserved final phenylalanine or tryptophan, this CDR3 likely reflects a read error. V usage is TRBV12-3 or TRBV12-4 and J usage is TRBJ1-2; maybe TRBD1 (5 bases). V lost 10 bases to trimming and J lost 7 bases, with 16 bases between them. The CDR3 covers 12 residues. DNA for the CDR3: TGTGCCACCCCCAGGGAACGCGGTGGCTACACCCCC. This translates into CATPRERGGYTP.